This T cell receptor beta chain was recorded in a study of cytomegalovirus exposure and HLA in healthy donors. The repertoire was sequenced with immunoSEQ multiplex PCR; TCRdb's copy has only in-frame clones and lacks some. The data show 100,000 or so clones, roughly 90% seen once. The material sequenced was PBMCs. The clonotype was recovered from a man aged 18 to 29 in good health and CMV-seropositive.

The CDR3 protein is CASDRDRKYSNQPQHF. In DNA form, the CDR3 reads TGTGCCAGCGATAGGGACAGGAAGTATAGCAATCAGCCCCAGCATTTT. This rearrangement joins TRBV7-9 to TRBJ1-5, with 8 bases identical to TRBD1. Per the germline V gene, CDR1 is SEHNR and CDR2 is FQNEAQ (reference sequence). This CDR3 has 16 amino acids. V lost 8 bases, J lost 0 bases, and 9 bases stayed unmatched.